This T cell receptor (beta chain) was retrieved from a study of blood T cell repertoires in COVID-19. In the study overall: Italy, Spain and the United States were the sources of the convalescent and acute COVID-19 samples. Sample material is recorded as cDNA or gDNA derived from T cells, B-cell-depleted T cells, or PBMCs.

This clone has just one count. Germline V gene sequence: CDR1 SGHTS, CDR2 YDEGEE. CDR3 length: 12 residues. V dropped 3 bases and J dropped 7 bases, with 10 bases sitting between them. The data were produced by immunoSEQ multiplex PCR, yet TCRdb's version contains in-frame clones alone and is incomplete. The sample shows 90,000 or so clones, roughly 84% of them seen only once. The genes are TRBV5-8 and TRBJ2-5, with D unresolved. Sequenced sample: peripheral blood. This receptor was obtained from a man between 60 and 75 years old with acute or convalescent COVID-19. CDR3 loop: CASSSRNPTQYF. CDR3 coding DNA: TGTGCCAGCAGCTCGCGCAACCCGACCCAGTACTTC.